The subject of this entry is one T cell receptor beta chain. Its antigen is not identified. The CDR3 consists of 13 residues. Per germline, CDR1 SGHDT and CDR2 YYEEEE. V gave up 4 bases and J gave up 12 bases, with 17 bases separating them. Profiled with immunoSEQ multiplex PCR; TCRdb holds only in-frame clones, not every one. The table shows 100,000 or so clones, with 82% occurring only once. The data were obtained in a study of radiotherapy plus CTLA-4 blockade in lung cancer. Study-wide context: Disease control was seen in roughly 30% of patients, objective responses in around 20%. General study results and limits: There was expansion of tumor-derived TCR clones in blood after radiotherapy plus ipilimumab. With interferon-beta, early dynamics of blood T cell clones were reported to best predict response.

Focal radiation was given together with CTLA-4 blockade (ipilimumab) to patients with chemo-refractory metastatic non-small-cell lung cancer. Source: peripheral blood, taken from a patient treated with radiotherapy plus ipilimumab. The chain is built from TRBV5-6 and TRBJ2-1; D might be TRBD2 (6 bases). This clonotype was sampled from a human donor with non-small cell lung cancer that progressed on radiotherapy plus ipilimumab. CDR3 nucleotide sequence: TGTGCCAGCAGCGACACCCTCGCCGGGGGGCAGTTCTTC. It specifies CASSDTLAGGQFF.